These T cell receptor beta chains were read from a single sample in a study of response to subunit inactivated influenza vaccine. MiXCR was run by TCRdb on the RT-PCR reads, yielding one entry per CDR3 protein. The top ten hold 8% to 13% of the sample, which has around 570,000 distinct CDR3 sequences, about 11% seen once. The same sample was also studied in work on T cells expressing NK-cell markers.

The material sequenced was PBMCs from blood, taken on the day of vaccination. These receptors were collected from a man aged 45-60 years who received an inactivated influenza vaccine. The CDR3 runs from the conserved cysteine through the conserved F or W. Fields, in order: clone size, D gene, J gene, V gene, CDR3 protein, CDR3 DNA. The D gene is left open where the match is weak. Rows may omit the clone size; those that give it use once, few, many or a size class.

few	.	TRBJ1-2	TRBV11-2	CASSSIDRYGYTF	TGTGCCAGCAGCTCCATTGACAGATATGGCTACACCTTC
many	.	TRBJ2-2	TRBV25-1	CASSESTTRNTGELFF	TGTGCCAGCAGTGAATCCACAACTCGTAACACCGGGGAGCTGTTTTTT
few	TRBD2	TRBJ2-7	TRBV7-2	CASSLGTSGTLSYEQYF	TGTGCCAGCAGCTTAGGGACTAGCGGGACCCTCTCCTACGAGCAGTACTTC
.	TRBD2	TRBJ2-3	TRBV6-1	CASSVGIGTRRGADTQYF	TGTGCCAGCAGCGTGGGGATCGGGACTAGACGCGGCGCAGATACGCAGTATTTT
few	.	TRBJ1-4	TRBV2	CASNSATNEKLFF	TGTGCCAGCAACAGTGCAACTAATGAAAAACTGTTTTTT
many	TRBD2	TRBJ2-1	TRBV12-3/TRBV12-4	CASNLAGDNEQFF	TGTGCCAGCAATTTAGCGGGGGACAATGAGCAGTTCTTC
few	TRBD2	TRBJ2-1	TRBV9	CASALSGTRDFEQFF	TGTGCCAGTGCCCTTTCCGGGACTAGGGACTTTGAGCAGTTCTTC
once	TRBD2	TRBJ2-1	TRBV5-5	CASRYGLAGANEQFF	TGTGCCAGCAGGTACGGACTAGCGGGGGCCAATGAGCAGTTCTTC
few	.	TRBJ1-1	TRBV4-3	CASSQESRNTEAFF	TGCGCCAGCAGCCAAGAATCACGGAACACTGAAGCTTTCTTT
.	.	TRBJ2-5	TRBV10-3	CATQTGQMETQYF	TGTGCCACCCAGACAGGCCAGATGGAGACCCAGTACTTC
.	.	TRBJ2-7	TRBV28	CASSPLGTRDEQYF	TGTGCCAGCAGTCCCTTGGGAACGAGGGACGAGCAGTACTTC
few	.	TRBJ1-1	TRBV7-2	CASYVSQNTEVFF	TGTGCCAGCTACGTAAGCCAGAACACTGAAGTTTTCTTT
.	.	TRBJ1-5	TRBV6-2/TRBV6-3	CASSYTRGSNQPQHF	TGTGCCAGCAGTTACACCAGGGGAAGCAATCAGCCCCAGCATTTT
few	.	TRBJ2-7	TRBV6-4	CASSDSRQSSYEQYF	TGTGCCAGCAGTGACAGTCGGCAGAGCTCCTACGAGCAGTACTTC
.	TRBD1	TRBJ1-2	TRBV28	CASSTSDRGYGYTF	TGTGCCAGCAGTACCTCAGACAGGGGCTATGGCTACACCTTC